The rows below give T cell receptor beta chains drawn from one sample of a study of shared clonotypes between healthy human individuals. Method: immunoSEQ multiplex PCR; TCRdb's copy keeps in-frame clones and lacks some. Of a few hundred thousand clones listed, nearly 97% are singletons. Specimen: naive CD8+ T cells sorted from blood. These receptors all come from a woman aged 30 to 39 in good health. CDR3s leave out the opening cysteine and the closing phenylalanine or tryptophan.

v_gene | CDR3aa
TRBV6-6 | ASSPRGPDNVEKLF
TRBV7-9 | ASSPKRLNEQF
TRBV10-3 | AISEGTGGYT
TRBV5-6 | ASSLGVVSTEAF
TRBV19 | ASSLSGSAGDTQY
TRBV7-2 | ASSLTAQGPFGKQF
TRBV18 | ASSPSKGTGAYEQY
TRBV18 | ASSLPLAGTDTQY
TRBV29-1 | SVVSLRTGELF
TRBV28 | ASSGLWGAEKLF
TRBV10-3 | AISVGQGSYGYT